The 8 T cell receptor beta chains below were found in one sample sequenced in a study of cytomegalovirus exposure and HLA in healthy donors. Use of 60 Vbeta and 13 Jbeta primers characterized the PCR. Sequencing was performed with immunoSEQ multiplex PCR; in TCRdb, only in-frame clones are kept and a portion is missing. The sample lists around 150,000 clones; roughly 82% were seen once. Sequences were obtained from PBMCs. The receptors shown here come from a man aged 25 to 40 in good health and CMV-seropositive.

This clone was counted between two and nine times. The chain is built from TRBV5-1 and TRBJ2-3, with D maybe TRBD2 (5 bases). The length of the CDR3 is 15 residues. Trimming took 0 bases from V and 4 from J, leaving 12 bases between them. Germline CDR1 is SGHRS and CDR2 is YFSETQ. The CDR3 here is CASSLAGSYPDTQYF. CDR3 sequence (DNA): TGCGCCAGCAGCTTGGCGGGATCATACCCAGATACGCAGTATTTT.

This clone was seen only a few times. The V gene is TRBV23-1, the J gene TRBJ2-7; 9 bases map to TRBD1. TRBV23-1 is filed as an ORF, its function uncertain. Losses at the gene ends were 2 bases for V and 6 bases for J; bases not matched to a gene: 14. The CDR3 spans 17 residues. This CDR3 reads CASSQTHRGPYGGEQYF. The DNA of the CDR3 is TGCGCCAGCAGTCAAACCCACAGGGGGCCGTACGGGGGCGAGCAGTACTTC.

This chain joins TRBV6-6 and TRBJ2-7; TRBD2 matches at 13 bases. Germline CDR1 MNHNY, CDR2 SVGAGI (reference sequence). The CDR3 runs to 16 residues. V lost 5 bases and J lost 3; bases outside the gene matches: 7. CDR3: CASSGGTSGIGYEQYF. The CDR3 bases are TGTGCCAGCAGTGGAGGGACTAGCGGGATAGGCTACGAGCAGTACTTC.

A single count supports this clone. In nucleotides, the CDR3 is TGTGCCAGCAGCGGCCGACAGGGGCCTGAAGCTTTCTTT. It yields the protein CASSGRQGPEAFF. The gene calls are TRBV7-9 and TRBJ1-1; 8 bases line up with TRBD1. V lost 5 bases to trimming and J lost 6 bases; unmatched junction nucleotides: 5. Germline V gene data show CDR1 as SEHNR and CDR2 as FQNEAQ (reference sequence). The CDR3 runs to 13 residues.

The rearrangement uses TRBV18 and TRBJ1-1; 7 nucleotides align to TRBD1. The CDR3 totals 18 residues. Per the germline V gene, CDR1 is KGHSH and CDR2 is LQKENI. With 3 bases clipped from V and 0 bases from J, the junction kept 13 bases outside the gene matches. CDR3 protein: CASSPLPLTGMMNTEAFF. CDR3 sequence (DNA): TGTGCCAGCTCACCCCTCCCCCTGACAGGGATGATGAACACTGAAGCTTTCTTT. The variable domain in full, completed from reference TRBV18 and TRBJ1-1, reads NAGVMQNPRHLVRRRGQEARLRCSPMKGHSHVYWYRQLPEEGLKFMVYLQKENIIDESGMPKERFSAEFPKEGPSILRIQQVVRGDSAAYFCASSPLPLTGMMNTEAFFGQGTRLTVV.

The rearrangement joins TRBV18 to TRBJ2-7; no clear D. The length of the CDR3 is 13 residues. The germline V gene encodes CDR1 KGHSH and CDR2 LQKENI. V was shortened by 3 bases and J by 2 bases, with 8 bases between the two germline ends. In nucleotides, the CDR3 is TGTGCCAGCTCACCTAGTACGACCTACGAGCAGTACTTC. Translation gives CASSPSTTYEQYF.

This rearrangement joins TRBV19 to TRBJ1-1; 7 bases line up with TRBD1. Losses at the gene ends were 6 bases for V and 6 bases for J; bases not matched to a gene: 10. The germline gives CDR1 LNHDA, CDR2 SQIVND (reference sequence). This CDR3 region has 14 residues. CDR3 loop: CASSLFRDSAEAFF. CDR3 sequence (DNA): TGTGCCAGTAGCCTATTTAGGGACAGCGCTGAAGCTTTCTTT.

This clone was observed a handful of times. The rearrangement links TRBV28 to TRBJ2-1; D is undetermined. Germline CDR1 MDHEN, CDR2 SYDVKM. This CDR3 spans 11 amino acids. The CDR3 DNA reads TGTATAATTACGAGGAACAATGAGCAGTTCTTC. Translating it yields CIITRNNEQFF. The full variable domain, rest sourced from reference TRBV28 and TRBJ2-1, is DVKVTQSSRYLVKRTGEKVFLECVQDMDHENMFWYRQDPGLGLRLIYFSYDVKMKEKGDIPEGYSVSREKKERFSLILESASTNQTSMYLCIITRNNEQFFGPGTRLTVL.